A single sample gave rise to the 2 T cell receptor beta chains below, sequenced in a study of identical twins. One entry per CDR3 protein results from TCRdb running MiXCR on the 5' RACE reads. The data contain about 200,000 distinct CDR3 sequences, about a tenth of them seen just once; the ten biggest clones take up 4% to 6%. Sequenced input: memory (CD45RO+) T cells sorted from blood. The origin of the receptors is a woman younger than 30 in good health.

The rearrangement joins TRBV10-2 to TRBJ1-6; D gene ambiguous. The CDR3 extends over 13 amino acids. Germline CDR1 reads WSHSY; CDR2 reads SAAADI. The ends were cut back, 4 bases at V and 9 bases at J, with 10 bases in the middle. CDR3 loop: CASSVGIGSPLHF. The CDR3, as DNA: TGCGCCAGCAGTGTGGGGATAGGTTCACCCCTCCACTTT.

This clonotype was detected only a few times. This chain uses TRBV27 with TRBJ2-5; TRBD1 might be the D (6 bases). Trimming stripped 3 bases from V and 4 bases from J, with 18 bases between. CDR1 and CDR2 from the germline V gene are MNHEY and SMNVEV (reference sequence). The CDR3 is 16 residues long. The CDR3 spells CASSLSPHRVGETQYF. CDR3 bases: TGTGCCAGCAGTTTGTCTCCCCACAGGGTCGGAGAGACCCAGTACTTC.